This is a list of T cell receptor beta chains from one sample in a study of control samples from healthy donors and cancer patients. Assay used: immunoSEQ multiplex PCR; TCRdb lists only in-frame clones, some missing. The table shows about 140,000 clones, with 94% occurring only once. The material sequenced was blood. These receptors came from a man aged 35 to 55 in good health. Each CDR3 is given with its conserved first and last residue. The D gene is left open where the match is weak. The listing skips clone size in some rows; elsewhere it reads once, few, many or a size class.

d_call clone_size j_call v_call cdr3_aa cdr3_nt
TRBD1 . TRBJ2-2 TRBV19 CASSVDRAGELFF TGTGCCAGTAGTGTCGACAGGGCCGGGGAGCTGTTTTTT
TRBD1 . TRBJ2-1 TRBV7-9 CASSLYQGVSYNEQFF TGTGCCAGCAGCTTATATCAGGGGGTATCCTACAATGAGCAGTTCTTC
. . TRBJ2-7 TRBV29-1 CSVEENEQYF TGCAGCGTTGAAGAAAACGAGCAGTACTTC
. . TRBJ1-5 TRBV25-1 CASSEGGLEPQHF TGTGCCAGCAGTGAAGGGGGTTTGGAGCCCCAGCATTTT
. . TRBJ1-2 TRBV4-1 CASSQEDRQGYTF TGCGCCAGCAGCCAAGAGGACAGACAAGGCTACACCTTC
. . TRBJ2-3 TRBV24-1 CATSDGRPGRRTDTQYF TGTGCCACCAGTGATGGGCGACCGGGGAGGAGGACAGATACGCAGTATTTT
. . TRBJ2-7 TRBV27 CASSFRGTYEQYF TGTGCCAGCAGTTTCCGAGGAACCTACGAGCAGTACTTC
TRBD1 . TRBJ2-3 TRBV6-1 CASSELKAGGLTDTQYF TGTGCCAGCAGTGAACTAAAGGCAGGGGGTTTAACGGATACGCAGTATTTT
TRBD1 once TRBJ2-2 TRBV7-3 CASSFLGTGGTGELFF TGTGCCAGCAGCTTCCTCGGGACAGGGGGCACCGGGGAGCTGTTTTTT
. . TRBJ1-3 TRBV21-1 CASSKAGKGPSGNTIYF TGTGCCAGCAGCAAAGCCGGAAAGGGACCCTCTGGAAACACCATATATTTT
TRBD1 . TRBJ2-5 TRBV7-2 CASSSRQGPETQYF TGTGCCAGCAGCTCGAGACAGGGGCCAGAGACCCAGTACTTC
. . TRBJ1-4 TRBV28 CASSSREANEKLFF TGTGCCAGCAGTTCGAGGGAGGCTAATGAAAAACTGTTTTTT
TRBD1 . TRBJ2-5 TRBV5-1 CASSFSGQGETQYF TGCGCCAGCAGCTTCTCAGGACAGGGTGAGACCCAGTACTTC
TRBD1 . TRBJ1-6 TRBV11-2 CASSSRDSKNSPLHF TGTGCCAGCAGCTCCCGGGACAGTAAAAATTCACCCCTCCACTTT
. . TRBJ1-3 TRBV7-8 CASKIRGAGNTIYF TGTGCCAGCAAAATCAGGGGCGCTGGAAACACCATATATTTT
. . TRBJ1-6 TRBV4-3 CASSGESSSYNSPLHF TGCGCCAGCAGCGGGGAATCGAGCTCCTATAATTCACCCCTCCACTTT
. . TRBJ2-7 TRBV6-6 CASSSLYEQYF TGTGCCAGCAGTTCTCTCTACGAGCAGTACTTC
. . TRBJ1-6 TRBV11-2 CASSLDLRRDSPLHF TGTGCCAGCAGCTTAGATCTGCGGCGGGACTCACCCCTCCACTTT
. . TRBJ2-7 TRBV6-6 CASSKASRAMNEQYF TGTGCCAGCAGTAAGGCCTCTCGGGCGATGAACGAGCAGTACTTC
. . TRBJ1-4 TRBV2 CASKIWAANEKLFF TGTGCCAGCAAGATCTGGGCAGCTAATGAAAAACTGTTTTTT
TRBD1 . TRBJ1-2 TRBV27 CASSLSARGSGYTF TGTGCCAGCAGTTTATCCGCCAGGGGGTCTGGCTACACCTTC
TRBD2 . TRBJ2-7 TRBV13 CASSSREGLARYEQYF TGTGCCAGCAGCAGTCGAGAGGGACTAGCGCGATACGAGCAGTACTTC
. . TRBJ2-1 TRBV6-1 CASSDNNEQFF TGTGCCAGCAGTGACAACAATGAGCAGTTCTTC
. . TRBJ2-2 TRBV11-1 CASSGSPGTGELFF TGTGCCAGCAGCGGCAGCCCGGGCACCGGGGAGCTGTTTTTT
TRBD2 . TRBJ2-1 TRBV19 CASSWVAGSNEQFF TGTGCCAGTAGTTGGGTAGCGGGATCTAATGAGCAGTTCTTC
. . TRBJ1-6 TRBV5-8 CASSREDNSPLHF TGTGCCAGCAGCCGCGAAGATAATTCACCCCTCCACTTT
. . TRBJ1-1 TRBV6-5 CAVSGSTEAFF TGTGCCGTTTCAGGCAGTACTGAAGCTTTCTTT
. . TRBJ1-1 TRBV12-3/TRBV12-4 CASMGEAFF TGTGCCAGCATGGGAGAAGCTTTCTTT
TRBD1 . TRBJ1-1 TRBV11-2 CASSAGQVNTEAFF TGTGCCAGCAGCGCCGGACAGGTTAACACTGAAGCTTTCTTT
. . TRBJ1-1 TRBV7-9 CASSLGKTGKADTEAFF TGTGCCAGCAGCTTAGGAAAGACGGGGAAGGCGGACACTGAAGCTTTCTTT
TRBD1 once TRBJ2-6 TRBV11-2 CASTQVRGRLSGANVLTF TGTGCCAGCACCCAAGTCAGGGGGCGCTTATCTGGGGCCAACGTCCTGACTTTC
TRBD2 . TRBJ2-7 TRBV6-5 CASSYGWGLANYEQYF TGTGCCAGCAGTTATGGGTGGGGACTAGCGAACTACGAGCAGTACTTC
. . TRBJ2-5 TRBV27 CASSLIRGGGQETQYF TGTGCCAGCAGTTTGATCAGGGGGGGTGGTCAAGAGACCCAGTACTTC
TRBD2 . TRBJ2-7 TRBV4-1 CASSRSLAATYEQYF TGCGCCAGCAGCCGGTCGCTAGCGGCCACCTACGAGCAGTACTTC
. once TRBJ2-5 TRBV6-1 CASSEVKGSQETQYF TGTGCCAGCAGTGAAGTAAAGGGCTCGCAAGAGACCCAGTACTTC
TRBD1 once TRBJ2-2 TRBV9 CASSVTGGDTGELFF TGTGCCAGCAGCGTAACAGGGGGCGATACCGGGGAGCTGTTTTTT
. . TRBJ1-2 TRBV7-9 CASSFGRDGYTF TGTGCCAGCAGCTTCGGCAGAGATGGCTACACCTTC
. . TRBJ2-7 TRBV6-5 CASSRDRLSYEQYF TGTGCCAGCAGCCGGGACCGCCTCTCCTACGAGCAGTACTTC
. . TRBJ1-1 TRBV7-8 CASSYSGVGGTEAFF TGTGCCAGCAGCTACTCGGGAGTCGGGGGGACTGAAGCTTTCTTT
. . TRBJ1-2 TRBV2 CASRYSYGYTF TGTGCCAGCAGATACAGCTATGGCTACACCTTC
. . TRBJ2-5 TRBV5-1 CASSLEQRKETQYF TGCGCCAGCAGCTTGGAACAGAGAAAAGAGACCCAGTACTTC
TRBD1 . TRBJ1-1 TRBV4-2 CASSQPGQGEAFF TGTGCCAGCAGCCAACCGGGACAGGGGGAAGCTTTCTTT
TRBD2 . TRBJ2-7 TRBV11-2 CASSPLGGAYEQYF TGTGCCAGCAGCCCCCTGGGGGGGGCCTACGAGCAGTACTTC
. . TRBJ2-3 TRBV6-5 CASSYSRLFTDTQYF TGTGCCAGCAGTTACTCGAGACTTTTCACAGATACGCAGTATTTT
. . TRBJ2-7 TRBV4-2 CASSQGTLRFYEQYF TGTGCCAGCAGCCAAGGTACCCTACGGTTCTACGAGCAGTACTTC
. once TRBJ2-7 TRBV7-8 CASSLARTFTYEQYF TGTGCCAGCAGCTTAGCCCGGACATTTACCTACGAGCAGTACTTC
. . TRBJ1-5 TRBV2 CASSLDGNQPQHF TGTGCCAGCAGTCTAGACGGGAATCAGCCCCAGCATTTT
. . TRBJ2-1 TRBV28 CASSLFVLRVNSYNEQFF TGTGCCAGCAGTTTATTCGTGTTAAGGGTGAACTCCTACAATGAGCAGTTCTTC
TRBD2 . TRBJ2-7 TRBV28 CASSLFREDSYEQYF TGTGCCAGCAGTTTATTCCGGGAGGACTCCTACGAGCAGTACTTC
TRBD1 . TRBJ1-5 TRBV7-2 CASSQRQGAQPQHF TGTGCCAGCAGCCAGAGACAGGGAGCTCAGCCCCAGCATTTT
. . TRBJ2-1 TRBV3-1/TRBV3-2 CASSQEQDFYNEQFF TGTGCCAGCAGCCAAGAACAGGACTTCTACAATGAGCAGTTCTTC
. . TRBJ1-1 TRBV10-3 CAISPGQLNTEAFF TGTGCCATCAGTCCGGGACAACTAAACACTGAAGCTTTCTTT
. . TRBJ2-7 TRBV11-3 CASSLDSGYEQYF TGTGCCAGCAGCTTAGATTCCGGTTACGAGCAGTACTTC
. . TRBJ2-2 TRBV7-7 CASSLFPGPRTANTGELFF TGTGCTAGCAGCTTATTTCCGGGGCCGCGGACAGCGAACACCGGGGAGCTGTTTTTT
. . TRBJ2-1 TRBV19 CASKIGAYSYNEQFF TGTGCCAGTAAAATCGGGGCCTACTCCTACAATGAGCAGTTCTTC
. . TRBJ2-7 TRBV7-9 CASSLDSWDEQYF TGTGCCAGCAGCTTAGACTCGTGGGACGAGCAGTACTTC
. . TRBJ2-5 TRBV5-5 CASSLDHRGGETQYF TGTGCCAGCAGCTTGGATCACAGGGGAGGGGAGACCCAGTACTTC